The rows below give T cell receptor beta chains drawn from one sample of a study of cytomegalovirus exposure and HLA in healthy donors. Only in-frame clones appear in the TCRdb table, and some are missing; sequencing was by immunoSEQ multiplex PCR. The sample holds hundreds of thousands of clones; 60% to 80% are singletons and the top ten take approximately 3.8%. Sequenced sample: PBMCs. The receptor set was obtained from a male donor in good health and CMV-seronegative. CDR3s include the opening cysteine and the closing phenylalanine or tryptophan. The D gene is left open where the match is weak. Part of the rows lack a size; the others show once, few, many or a class for expanded clones.

J: TRBJ2-1
size: NA
V: TRBV5-1
D: TRBD2
CDR3: CASSSTSGVQGEQFF
DNA: TGCGCCAGCAGCTCGACTAGCGGGGTGCAGGGTGAGCAGTTCTTC

J: TRBJ2-7
size: NA
V: TRBV5-1
D: TRBD2
CDR3: CASSHLTSGRDEQYF
DNA: TGCGCCAGCAGCCATCTGACTAGCGGGAGGGACGAGCAGTACTTC

J: TRBJ1-1
size: few
V: TRBV5-1
D: NA
CDR3: CASSPLEIREAFF
DNA: TGCGCCAGCAGCCCCTTGGAGATCCGGGAAGCTTTCTTT

J: TRBJ2-1
size: NA
V: TRBV6-5
D: TRBD2
CDR3: CASRTGLAIINEQFF
DNA: TGTGCCAGCAGGACCGGACTAGCGATCATCAATGAGCAGTTCTTC

J: TRBJ1-2
size: once
V: TRBV15
D: NA
CDR3: CATSPIGGNGYTF
DNA: TGTGCCACCAGCCCCATAGGGGGTAATGGCTACACCTTC

J: TRBJ2-2
size: few
V: TRBV7-6
D: NA
CDR3: CASKVAEATGELFF
DNA: TGTGCCAGCAAAGTTGCCGAGGCGACCGGGGAGCTGTTTTTT

J: TRBJ1-4
size: NA
V: TRBV5-1
D: NA
CDR3: CASSSTGFLEKLFF
DNA: TGCGCCAGCAGCTCAACAGGTTTTCTTGAAAAACTGTTTTTT

J: TRBJ2-7
size: NA
V: TRBV11-2
D: TRBD1
CDR3: CASSSRDSRDEQYF
DNA: TGTGCCAGCAGCTCCCGGGACAGTCGCGACGAGCAGTACTTC

J: TRBJ2-3
size: NA
V: TRBV5-4
D: TRBD2
CDR3: CASSPTSGGGDTQYF
DNA: TGTGCCAGCAGCCCGACTAGCGGTGGGGGTGATACGCAGTATTTT

J: TRBJ2-7
size: NA
V: TRBV6-1
D: NA
CDR3: CASSEADWAQYF
DNA: TGTGCCAGCAGTGAAGCGGATTGGGCGCAGTACTTC

J: TRBJ2-7
size: NA
V: TRBV5-5
D: NA
CDR3: CASSFAQSQRSYEQYF
DNA: TGTGCCAGCAGCTTCGCCCAAAGCCAACGGAGTTACGAGCAGTACTTC

J: TRBJ2-1
size: NA
V: TRBV7-2
D: TRBD1
CDR3: CARSSTRGLGNEQFF
DNA: TGTGCCAGATCCTCAACCAGGGGGCTAGGAAATGAGCAGTTCTTC

J: TRBJ2-3
size: NA
V: TRBV5-1
D: TRBD2
CDR3: CASSRTTSGGTDTQYF
DNA: TGCGCCAGCAGCCGAACGACTAGCGGAGGCACAGATACGCAGTATTTT

J: TRBJ1-1
size: NA
V: TRBV21-1
D: NA
CDR3: CASSTEPGQGNTEAFF
DNA: TGTGCCAGCAGCACCGAACCAGGGCAAGGGAACACTGAAGCTTTCTTT

J: TRBJ1-4
size: NA
V: TRBV28
D: NA
CDR3: CASSLGGVLLGANEKLFF
DNA: TGTGCCAGCAGTTTAGGGGGGGTACTTCTTGGGGCTAATGAAAAACTGTTTTTT

J: TRBJ1-2
size: NA
V: TRBV29-1
D: TRBD1
CDR3: CSVPGQGDYGYTF
DNA: TGCAGCGTTCCGGGACAGGGTGACTATGGCTACACCTTC

J: TRBJ2-3
size: NA
V: TRBV4-1
D: TRBD2
CDR3: CASSQVRLAGVGTYAQYF
DNA: TGCGCCAGCAGCCAAGTCCGACTAGCGGGAGTGGGGACATACGCGCAGTATTTT

J: TRBJ2-7
size: NA
V: TRBV2
D: NA
CDR3: CASSEAGTSRYYEQYF
DNA: TGTGCCAGCAGTGAAGCGGGGACTTCTCGATACTACGAGCAGTACTTC

J: TRBJ1-1
size: NA
V: TRBV19
D: NA
CDR3: CASSTAIPARPDYTMNTEAFF
DNA: TGTGCCAGTAGTACGGCAATCCCAGCCCGGCCCGACTACACAATGAACACTGAAGCTTTCTTT

J: TRBJ2-1
size: NA
V: TRBV7-9
D: NA
CDR3: CASHGEEQFF
DNA: TGTGCCAGCCACGGGGAGGAGCAGTTCTTC

J: TRBJ2-7
size: NA
V: TRBV5-1
D: NA
CDR3: CASSLVIDTPYEQYF
DNA: TGCGCCAGCAGCTTGGTAATAGATACCCCCTACGAGCAGTACTTC

J: TRBJ2-3
size: NA
V: TRBV7-3
D: NA
CDR3: CASSSQGTGVTDTQYF
DNA: TGTGCCAGCAGCTCCCAGGGAACGGGAGTTACAGATACGCAGTATTTT

J: TRBJ2-5
size: NA
V: TRBV10-3
D: TRBD2
CDR3: CAISGSGSGSMETQYF
DNA: TGTGCCATCAGTGGTTCGGGTAGCGGGAGTATGGAGACCCAGTACTTC

J: TRBJ2-7
size: NA
V: TRBV29-1
D: TRBD1
CDR3: CSVRTGWNEQYF
DNA: TGCAGCGTTAGGACAGGCTGGAACGAGCAGTACTTC

J: TRBJ1-1
size: NA
V: TRBV21-1
D: NA
CDR3: CASRSTVNTEAFF
DNA: TGTGCCAGCAGGTCGACAGTGAACACTGAAGCTTTCTTT

J: TRBJ2-2
size: NA
V: TRBV19
D: NA
CDR3: CASSPTANTGELFF
DNA: TGTGCCAGTAGTCCTACAGCAAACACCGGGGAGCTGTTTTTT

J: TRBJ2-3
size: NA
V: TRBV18
D: NA
CDR3: CASSPMGYTDTQYF
DNA: TGTGCCAGCTCACCAATGGGCTACACAGATACGCAGTATTTT

J: TRBJ2-1
size: NA
V: TRBV10-2
D: TRBD2
CDR3: CASTRTSGINEQFF
DNA: TGCGCCAGCACACGGACTAGCGGGATTAATGAGCAGTTCTTC

J: TRBJ2-6
size: NA
V: TRBV21-1
D: NA
CDR3: CASSKVPGVQSSGANVLTF
DNA: TGTGCCAGCAGCAAAGTCCCCGGGGTACAGAGCTCTGGGGCCAACGTCCTGACTTTC

J: TRBJ2-7
size: NA
V: TRBV6-5
D: TRBD2
CDR3: CASTAGGIYEQYF
DNA: TGTGCCAGCACCGCGGGAGGGATCTACGAGCAGTACTTC

J: TRBJ2-3
size: once
V: TRBV7-3
D: NA
CDR3: CASSSATDYTGDTQYF
DNA: TGTGCCAGCAGCTCCGCGACCGATTACACGGGGGATACGCAGTATTTT

J: TRBJ2-7
size: NA
V: TRBV30
D: TRBD2
CDR3: CAWEGSGKSSYEQYF
DNA: TGTGCCTGGGAAGGTAGCGGGAAGAGCTCCTACGAGCAGTACTTC

J: TRBJ1-1
size: NA
V: TRBV7-9
D: NA
CDR3: CASSLRGEDTEAFF
DNA: TGTGCCAGCAGCTTACGGGGGGAGGACACTGAAGCTTTCTTT

J: TRBJ2-4
size: few
V: TRBV5-6
D: TRBD1
CDR3: CASRAMRTGAKNIQYF
DNA: TGTGCCAGCAGGGCGATGCGGACAGGGGCCAAAAACATTCAGTACTTC

J: TRBJ2-7
size: NA
V: TRBV28
D: TRBD1
CDR3: CASSPGATGNSYEQYF
DNA: TGTGCCAGCAGTCCCGGGGCGACAGGGAACTCCTACGAGCAGTACTTC

J: TRBJ1-5
size: once
V: TRBV5-4
D: NA
CDR3: CASSLDRDQPQHF
DNA: TGTGCCAGCAGCTTGGACCGGGATCAGCCCCAGCATTTT

J: TRBJ2-1
size: NA
V: TRBV9
D: TRBD2
CDR3: CASSHGLAGGPYNEQFF
DNA: TGTGCCAGCAGCCACGGACTAGCGGGAGGGCCGTACAATGAGCAGTTCTTC

J: TRBJ2-1
size: NA
V: TRBV14
D: TRBD2
CDR3: CASSQDTSVYNEQFF
DNA: TGTGCCAGCAGCCAAGACACTAGCGTTTACAATGAGCAGTTCTTC

J: TRBJ2-7
size: NA
V: TRBV4-2
D: NA
CDR3: CASSPRADRYEQYF
DNA: TGTGCCAGCAGCCCGAGGGCGGACCGCTACGAGCAGTACTTC

J: TRBJ1-1
size: NA
V: TRBV2
D: TRBD1
CDR3: CASSTTGAGTEAFF
DNA: TGTGCCAGCAGTACGACAGGGGCGGGTACTGAAGCTTTCTTT

J: TRBJ2-6
size: once
V: TRBV7-2
D: NA
CDR3: CASRPQASGANVLTF
DNA: TGTGCCAGCAGACCACAGGCCTCTGGGGCCAACGTCCTGACTTTC

J: TRBJ2-1
size: NA
V: TRBV2
D: TRBD1
CDR3: CASSRDRDTNEQFF
DNA: TGTGCCAGCAGCCGGGACAGGGATACGAATGAGCAGTTCTTC

J: TRBJ2-2
size: NA
V: TRBV19
D: NA
CDR3: CASSPSTGYTGELFF
DNA: TGTGCCAGTAGTCCCAGTACAGGGTACACCGGGGAGCTGTTTTTT

J: TRBJ2-7
size: NA
V: TRBV29-1
D: NA
CDR3: CSVVPIGSGTYEQYF
DNA: TGCAGCGTTGTCCCCATCGGGAGCGGTACCTACGAGCAGTACTTC

J: TRBJ2-4
size: NA
V: TRBV9
D: TRBD2
CDR3: CASSVAGDGGNIQYF
DNA: TGTGCCAGCAGCGTGGCGGGGGATGGCGGAAACATTCAGTACTTC

J: TRBJ1-1
size: once
V: TRBV27
D: TRBD1
CDR3: CASSLWTGRVGEAFF
DNA: TGTGCCAGCAGTTTATGGACAGGGAGAGTGGGTGAAGCTTTCTTT

J: TRBJ2-5
size: once
V: TRBV19
D: TRBD2
CDR3: CASSIRWTSESEETQYF
DNA: TGTGCCAGTAGTATACGGTGGACTAGCGAGTCAGAGGAGACCCAGTACTTC

J: TRBJ1-2
size: NA
V: TRBV13
D: TRBD1
CDR3: CASSPQGSYGYTF
DNA: TGTGCCAGCAGCCCACAGGGGAGCTATGGCTACACCTTC

J: TRBJ1-2
size: NA
V: TRBV7-3
D: TRBD1
CDR3: CASSYGTGSYGYTF
DNA: TGTGCCAGCAGCTACGGGACAGGTTCCTATGGCTACACCTTC

J: TRBJ1-2
size: NA
V: TRBV10-3
D: NA
CDR3: CAISDPWIAPNYGYTF
DNA: TGTGCCATCAGTGACCCTTGGATAGCCCCTAACTATGGCTACACCTTC

J: TRBJ2-6
size: NA
V: TRBV29-1
D: NA
CDR3: CSVGKGAGANVLTF
DNA: TGCAGCGTTGGGAAGGGGGCTGGGGCCAACGTCCTGACTTTC

J: TRBJ1-4
size: NA
V: TRBV6-5
D: NA
CDR3: CASSYLTGGLREKLFF
DNA: TGTGCCAGCAGTTACCTTACCGGGGGGCTAAGGGAAAAACTGTTTTTT

J: TRBJ1-1
size: NA
V: TRBV7-2
D: NA
CDR3: CASSLVGGRAEAFF
DNA: TGTGCCAGCAGCTTAGTGGGGGGTCGAGCTGAAGCTTTCTTT

J: TRBJ1-2
size: NA
V: TRBV7-9
D: NA
CDR3: CASSSGSDYGYTF
DNA: TGTGCCAGCAGTAGTGGTTCCGACTATGGCTACACCTTC

J: TRBJ1-1
size: NA
V: TRBV6-5
D: TRBD1
CDR3: CASSYSGTGVTEAFF
DNA: TGTGCCAGCAGTTACTCGGGGACAGGGGTAACTGAAGCTTTCTTT

J: TRBJ2-3
size: NA
V: TRBV19
D: NA
CDR3: CASSISPGVGDTQYF
DNA: TGTGCCAGTAGTATCTCGCCGGGAGTGGGTGATACGCAGTATTTT

J: TRBJ2-5
size: NA
V: TRBV5-4
D: NA
CDR3: CASSLEPGKETQYF
DNA: TGTGCCAGCAGCTTGGAACCCGGGAAAGAGACCCAGTACTTC

J: TRBJ2-1
size: NA
V: TRBV9
D: NA
CDR3: CASSATGNEQFF
DNA: TGTGCCAGCAGCGCAACAGGGAATGAGCAGTTCTTC

J: TRBJ2-1
size: NA
V: TRBV27
D: NA
CDR3: CASSSAFSYNEQFF
DNA: TGTGCCAGCAGTTCTGCGTTCTCCTACAATGAGCAGTTCTTC

J: TRBJ2-3
size: NA
V: TRBV28
D: NA
CDR3: CASSSPYRAQDTQYF
DNA: TGTGCCAGCAGTTCCCCCTACAGGGCTCAAGATACGCAGTATTTT